The 24 T cell receptor beta chains below all came from one sample that was sequenced in a study of tumor and adjacent non-tumor tissue in lung cancer. The library came from three nested PCR rounds adapted from ARM-PCR protocols. TCRdb processed the multiplex PCR reads anew with MiXCR; each CDR3 protein has one entry. The data hold under 150,000 distinct CDR3 sequences, with around 60% observed a single time. RNA was extracted from bulk tissue without any cell sorting. The sequencing input was lung tumor tissue. Receptors were obtained from a man between 60 and 70 years old with small cell lung cancer.

The CDR3 DNA follows: TGTGTTATCAGTGAGTCGGTTCCGGACCGGGACGAGCAGTTCTTC. Residues: CVISESVPDRDEQFF. The chain is built from TRBV10-3 and TRBJ2-1; D may match TRBD1 or TRBD2 (5 bases each). Germline-derived CDR1 and CDR2 are ENHRY and SYGVKD. There are 15 residues in the CDR3.

In regard to this clonotype: Germline and junction disagree at one end, which may indicate a read error. The rearrangement uses TRBV11-2 and TRBJ1-2; 9 positions match TRBD1. The CDR3 has 15 amino acids. Germline assignment: CDR1 SGHAT and CDR2 FQNNGV. This chain's CDR3 is CASSPIQGANCGHTF. The CDR3 DNA follows: TGTGCCAGCAGTCCCATACAGGGGGCAAACTGTGGCCACACCTTC.

This clonotype occurred once. The CDR3 ends on some other residue instead of the conserved phenylalanine or tryptophan, so this is likely a read error. This CDR3 is CANSFSGTDNGELFL. CDR3 bases: TGTGCCAACAGTTTCTCTGGGACAGACAACGGGGAGCTGTTTTTA. The V and J genes are TRBV12-3 or TRBV12-4 and TRBJ2-2, with TRBD1 matching over 7 bases. The CDR3 loop spans 15 amino acids.

The CDR3 DNA reads as TGTGCCAGCAGCCAAGCTCAAGGTGGCGGGACCCACAATGAGCAGTTCTTC. This codes for CASSQAQGGGTHNEQFF. The chain carries TRBV4-2 and TRBJ2-1, with D perhaps TRBD2 (6 bases). V shed 1 base and J shed 5 bases, with 18 bases lying between them. Germline V gene lookup returns CDR1 LGHNA and CDR2 YNFKEQ. This CDR3 is 17 amino acids long.

Details on this clonotype: One junction end does not reproduce the germline sequence, and a read error may be involved. The chain uses TRBV11-1 and TRBJ2-1, with D possibly matching TRBD2 (5 bases). The CDR3 spans 15 residues. Per the germline V gene, CDR1 is SGHAT and CDR2 is FQDESV (reference sequence). CDR3 DNA: TGTGACAGCAGCCCACGACGGGGTCGTCGTAATGAGCAGTTCTTC. As protein: CDSSPRRGRRNEQFF.

A single count supports this clonotype. Relative to the germline gene, one junction end is altered; a read error may explain this. The chain carries TRBV12-5 and TRBJ2-2, with a possible D match to TRBD2 (5 bases). The CDR3 covers 14 residues. CDR1 LGHNT and CDR2 FRNRAP come from the germline V gene. In nucleotides, the CDR3 is TGTGCTAGTGGTTTCGGCGTGAACACCGGGGAGCTTTTTTTT. Translated, it gives CASGFGVNTGELFF.

To note about this clonotype: A much more abundant neighbour one base away suggests this may be a read error. The gene calls are TRBV29-1 and TRBJ2-1; the match to TRBD1 covers 7 bases. Germline V CDR1 and CDR2: SQVTM, ANQGSEA. The length of the CDR3 is 13 residues. CDR3 residues: CSVSGTDYSEQFF. The DNA of the CDR3 is TGCAGCGTTTCCGGGACAGACTACAGTGAGCAGTTCTTC.

Regarding this clonotype: A read error may produce the germline difference seen at one junction end. The genes are TRBV12-3 or TRBV12-4 and TRBJ2-3, with 13 bases fitting TRBD2. The CDR3 contains 13 residues. In DNA form, the CDR3 reads TGTGCCAACAGTTTACTAGCGGGAGGGCCACAGTATTTT. It encodes CANSLLAGGPQYF.

On this clonotype: The junction shows a germline mismatch at one end, possibly a read error. The chain recombines TRBV6-1 with TRBJ1-1; the D is unclear. The CDR3 runs 13 residues. CDR1 MNHNS and CDR2 SASEGT come from the germline V gene. For the CDR3, the DNA is TGTGCCAGCAGTGAACTCCCGGGGAGGCAAGCCTTCTTT. This encodes CASSELPGRQAFF.

Remarks on this clonotype: One end of the junction is discordant with germline, which a read error may explain. The chain links TRBV20-1 to TRBJ2-5, with 8 bases that match TRBD1. The CDR3 is 16 residues long. Germline-derived CDR1 and CDR2 are DFQATT and SNEGSKA (reference sequence). CDR3 amino acids: CGAGTGASSSYNEQYF. CDR3 nucleotide sequence: TGCGGTGCTGGGACAGGAGCCTCGAGCTCCTACAATGAGCAGTACTTC.

As to this clonotype: With a much larger clone just one base away, this may be a read error. The J gene is TRBJ2-3, the V gene TRBV12-3 or TRBV12-4, with 7 bases lining up with TRBD2. The CDR3 totals 15 residues. The CDR3 DNA reads as TGTGTCAGCAGCGGCGGGAGTCACGGCACAGATACGCAGTATTTT. This codes for CVSSGGSHGTDTQYF.

On this clonotype itself: Here the CDR3 omits its conserved ending phenylalanine or tryptophan, so a read error is the likely source. The V call is TRBV6-5, the J call TRBJ2-2; TRBD2 agrees at 13 bases. Germline V lookup: CDR1 MNHEY, CDR2 SVGAGI. The length of the CDR3 is 14 residues. This CDR3 is CASRGLAGVGELFS. CDR3 bases: TGTGCTAGCAGAGGACTAGCGGGAGTTGGGGAGCTGTTTTCT.

The chain employs TRBV11-1 and TRBJ2-6, with D possibly matching TRBD2 (6 bases). Trimming stripped 6 bases from V and 3 bases from J, with 15 bases between. CDR1 and CDR2 from the germline V gene are SGHAT and FQDESV (reference sequence). The CDR3 has 16 amino acids. CDR3 nucleotide sequence: TGTGCCAGCAGTCGAAAGGCGGGGTATGGGGCCAACGTCCTGACTTTC. It codes for CASSRKAGYGANVLTF.

J is TRBJ2-5 and V is TRBV4-2, with 10 bases matching TRBD2. CDR3 length: 17 amino acids. J was trimmed by 7 bases and V by 0 bases; bases with no gene match: 11. Germline loops: CDR1 LGHNA, CDR2 YNFKEQ. CDR3 region: CASSQDRAGGSGGTQYF. CDR3 sequence (DNA): TGTGCCAGCAGCCAAGATCGAGCGGGAGGGAGCGGCGGGACCCAGTACTTC.

The gene calls are TRBV28 and TRBJ2-7; 11 bases match TRBD2. The CDR3 is 15 amino acids. Germline values: CDR1 MDHEN, CDR2 SYDVKM. J was trimmed by 4 bases and V by 6 bases; bases with no gene match: 8. CDR3 nucleotides: TGTGCCAGCAGCTTGACCGGGACTAGCGGTTACGAGCAGTACTTC. Its protein is CASSLTGTSGYEQYF.

The chain links TRBV6-6 to TRBJ2-1; D perhaps matches TRBD1 (6 bases). V was trimmed by 2 bases and J by 9 bases, leaving 11 bases between them. This CDR3 is built from 13 residues. Germline assignment: CDR1 MNHNY and CDR2 SVGAGI (reference sequence). In DNA, the CDR3 is TGTGCCAGCAGTTACCCTGAAGGGGGTGAGCAGTTCTTC. It specifies CASSYPEGGEQFF.

Of note for this clonotype: A junction boundary mismatches the germline segment, possibly from a read error. The chain couples TRBV11-3 to TRBJ2-1, with D possibly being TRBD2 (6 bases). Germline-derived CDR1 and CDR2 are SGHNT and YENEEA. The CDR3 loop spans 16 amino acids. As DNA, the CDR3 is TGTGCCAGCGGCTTGAGCGGGCGAACGGGTTACAATGAGCAGTTCTTC. It encodes CASGLSGRTGYNEQFF.

This chain connects TRBV20-1 to TRBJ1-2; TRBD1 might be the D (5 bases). Germline-derived CDR1 and CDR2 are DFQATT and SNEGSKA (reference sequence). With 6 bases removed from V and 5 bases from J, the gap between germline ends came to 19 bases. The CDR3 extends over 14 amino acids. CDR3 region: CSAPRRGSEYGYTF. The CDR3 bases are TGCAGTGCACCTAGGAGGGGCAGTGAGTATGGCTACACCTTC.

V gene TRBV29-1 combines with J gene TRBJ2-7; TRBD1 agrees at 11 bases. Germline CDR1 and CDR2: SQVTM and ANQGSEA. CDR3 length: 12 amino acids. The V and J ends lost 8 bases and 12 bases, in that order; junction bases with no gene match: 12. The CDR3 DNA follows: TGCAGCATTGGGGACAGGGGGATATGGCTGTACTTC. It specifies CSIGDRGIWLYF.

With respect to this clonotype: The CDR3 end shows no conserved phenylalanine or tryptophan, and so a read error is likely. The chain joins TRBV29-1 to TRBJ2-7; a possible D gene is TRBD2 (5 bases). CDR1 and CDR2 (germline): SQVTM, ANQGSEA. The CDR3 loop spans 13 amino acids. Trimming left V 3 bases short and J 4 bases short, with 13 bases between. CDR3 coding DNA: TGCAGCGTTGAGATGGGAGCAAGGTACGAGCAGTACTCC. This translates into CSVEMGARYEQYS.

The genes are TRBV5-1 and TRBJ2-3, with TRBD2 identical over 9 bases. The CDR3 extends over 17 amino acids. V lost 6 bases and J lost 0; bases outside the gene matches: 11. The V gene's germline CDR1 is SGHRS and CDR2 YFSETQ. CDR3 residues: CASIPGVAGASTDTQYF. In DNA, the CDR3 is TGCGCCAGCATCCCCGGAGTAGCGGGAGCGAGCACAGATACGCAGTATTTT.

As concerns this clonotype: Germline and junction disagree at one end, which may indicate a read error. V usage is TRBV10-3 and J usage is TRBJ2-1, with TRBD2 matching 8 bases. CDR1 is ENHRY, CDR2 SYGVKD, per germline. The CDR3 contains 16 residues. The CDR3 reads CAISGGSGSSCNEQFF. CDR3 DNA: TGTGCCATCAGTGGTGGGAGCGGGAGCTCCTGCAATGAGCAGTTCTTC.

Concerning this clonotype itself: Relative to the germline gene, one junction end is altered; a read error may explain this. This chain connects TRBV20-1 to TRBJ2-2; D not resolved. CDR1 and CDR2 from the germline V gene are DFQATT and SNEGSKA (reference sequence). There are 14 residues in the CDR3. CDR3: CSDSSLQNTGELFF. CDR3 nucleotide sequence: TGTAGTGATAGCTCTTTACAGAACACCGGGGAGCTGTTTTTT.

The V call is TRBV18, the J call TRBJ2-1; the match to TRBD2 covers 9 bases. Germline values: CDR1 KGHSH, CDR2 LQKENI. The CDR3 runs to 17 residues. V trimming: 2 bases; J trimming: 7 bases; junction bases outside the gene matches: 12. The CDR3 DNA is TGTGCCAGCTCACCATTTATTGAGGTAGCGGGAGATAATGAGCAGTTCTTC. Translated, it gives CASSPFIEVAGDNEQFF.